This note documents a single T cell receptor beta chain sequence. The antigen remains undetermined. These data originate in a study of cytomegalovirus exposure and HLA in healthy donors. Study results and caveats: Some V segments, TRBV6-2 and TRBV6-3 among them, were indistinguishable and were therefore excluded. A later analysis showed HLA-associated TCR beta chains outstripping equally common others in clonal expansion. Some TCR beta chains (164 of them) were listed as cytomegalovirus-associated. Sequencing depth roughly uniform across donors was assumed in presence/absence analyses.

V lost 7 bases, J lost 7 bases, and 10 bases lay in between. Germline values: CDR1 SQVTM, CDR2 ANQGSEA. This CDR3 is built from 10 residues. The PCR had 60 Vbeta and 13 Jbeta primers. Libraries were prepared by immunoSEQ multiplex PCR; TCRdb keeps only in-frame clonotypes and omits some of them. Here the sample spans 120,000 or so clones, about 72% being singletons. Sequencing used PBMCs. The J gene is TRBJ1-1, the V gene TRBV29-1; D perhaps matches TRBD1 (5 bases). This receptor was taken from a man between 45 and 60 years old in good health and CMV-seropositive. The DNA for the CDR3 is TGCAGCGGGGCAGACAGTGAAGCTTTCTTT. This codes for CSGADSEAFF.